The clone carrying this T cell receptor beta chain has more than one count but fewer than ten. Its antigen is undetermined. The data derive from a study of T-cell memory formation after mild COVID-19. At the level of the study: Clusters were largely donor specific. Study conclusions and caveats: Among clones contracting day 15 to 85, CD4/CD8 was balanced, whereas later expanders leaned CD4+. Cross-reactive memory appears to have joined, as suggested by some responding clones showing up in pre-infection memory. Most CD4+ clones that shrank were in CM and EM, while CD8+ ones turned up in EMRA.

The V gene lost 3 bases and the J gene lost 1 base, with 24 bases spanning the gap. Germline CDR1 and CDR2: MGHRA and YSYEKL. The CDR3 runs to 19 residues. From the 5' RACE reads, TCRdb called clonotypes with MiXCR, one entry per CDR3 protein. The sample includes roughly 29,000 distinct CDR3 sequences, approximately 12% of them seen just once. J is TRBJ2-5 and V is TRBV4-1; D may be TRBD2 (7 bases). Sequencing was carried out using PBMCs or a T cell subset sorted from them (not recorded which). This TCR was sampled from an adult woman who had mild COVID-19 (a few samples of this study predate the infection). Cell type and time point are not known. In DNA form, the CDR3 reads TGCGCCAGCAGCCACCCCGGGCTTAGGGGGGGGGCGTTCCAAGAGACCCAGTACTTC. Its translation: CASSHPGLRGGAFQETQYF.